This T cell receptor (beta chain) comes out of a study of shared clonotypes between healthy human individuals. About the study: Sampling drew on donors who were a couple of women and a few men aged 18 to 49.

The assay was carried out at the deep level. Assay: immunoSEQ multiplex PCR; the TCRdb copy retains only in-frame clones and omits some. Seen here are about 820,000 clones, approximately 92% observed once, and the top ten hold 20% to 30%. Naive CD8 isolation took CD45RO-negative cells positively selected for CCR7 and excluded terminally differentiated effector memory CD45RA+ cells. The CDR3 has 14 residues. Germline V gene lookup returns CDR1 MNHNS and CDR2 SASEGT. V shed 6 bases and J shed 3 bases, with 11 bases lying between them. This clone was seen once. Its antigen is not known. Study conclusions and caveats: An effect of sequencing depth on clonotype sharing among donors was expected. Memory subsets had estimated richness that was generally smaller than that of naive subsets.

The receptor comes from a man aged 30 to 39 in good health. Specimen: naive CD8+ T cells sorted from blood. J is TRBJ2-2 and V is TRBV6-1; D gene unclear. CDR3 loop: CASSSGEYTGELFF. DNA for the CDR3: TGTGCCAGCAGCTCCGGAGAGTACACCGGGGAGCTGTTTTTT.